Detailed here is one T cell receptor beta chain. Its antigen is unknown. Base quality data are lacking; no much larger clone is found one base away. The CDR3, from cysteine to phenylalanine, totals 14 residues. Only CDR3 DNA is held: 42 bases, read in frame from base 1. The germline V gene yields SGHRS for CDR1 and YFSETQ for CDR2. Germline trimming amounts to 0 bases on V and 7 bases on J, with 3 as the count of junction bases outside the gene matches. The immunoSEQ Assay was used to immunosequence TCRbeta CDR3 regions from genomic DNA. Before high-throughput sequencing, genomic DNA was amplified using bias-controlled multiplex PCR. Concerning the study's data processing: To quantify the absolute abundance of each unique TCRbeta CDR3 region, the sequences were collapsed and filtered. Clonality, defined as 1 minus Pielou's evenness, was calculated using productive rearrangements only. Clones with significantly greater frequencies in on-treatment versus baseline samples were identified using a previously published method. TCRdb took over this immuneACCESS table, retaining in-frame rearrangements with V and J assigned. Such tables are incomplete; in checked studies, under half of the missing clones stem from an unresolved V gene, and the remainder is unexplained. V and J calls and clone size are as listed in that table; D and trimming were resolved from the DNA. Within this sample are 20,000 to 25,000 clones, with 82% of them counted one time only. Around a tenth of the sample lies in the top ten.

Per the publication, the treatment or condition label means: randomized to nivolumab then ipilimumab (arm A) or the reverse (arm B). Prior DNA-damaging chemotherapy had not been received by any trial patient. On a FACS Aria II flow cytometer, live CD3+CD8+ cells that were negative for CD19 and CD56 were sorted from thawed PBMCs. Samples were obtained from patients with melanoma enrolled in CheckMate 064, a randomized, open-label phase II trial of sequential checkpoint blockade. Peripheral blood mononuclear cells were collected by leukapheresis, purified with Ficoll-Paque, and frozen in human serum with approximately 9.9% DMSO. Right after sorting, the blood CD3+CD8+ cells were verified to be >95% pure, and DNA extraction followed. This sample was taken from a study of sequential checkpoint blockade in melanoma (dated by TCRdb to the late 2010s). About the full investigation: Patients were assigned by 1:1 randomization to either first-line nivolumab followed by ipilimumab (arm A) or ipilimumab followed by nivolumab (arm B). Maintenance nivolumab was given following each of the two trial sequences. What the study reported, not specific to this receptor: The response-prediction model combining TCR metrics and mutation burden needs validation in larger, independent patient cohorts.

The receptor chain draws on TRBV5-1 and TRBJ2-2, with 7 bases aligning to TRBD2. The TCR sequence derives from a human donor with melanoma. The material was CD8+ T cells sorted from blood (inferred from file names), obtained from a patient given nivolumab and ipilimumab in sequence. The CDR3 protein: CASSLGLASGELFF. The DNA reads as follows: TGCGCCAGCAGCTTGGGACTAGCAAGCGGGGAGCTGTTTTTT.